Given below is one TCR beta chain in context. The data derive from a study of blood T cell repertoires in COVID-19. On the study more broadly: Researchers got acute and convalescent COVID-19 samples from the United States, Italy and Spain. T cells, B-cell-depleted T cells, or PBMCs supplied cDNA or gDNA.

Per the germline V gene, CDR1 is SNHLY and CDR2 is FYNNEI. This CDR3 comprises 17 residues. V shed 8 bases and J shed 5 bases, with 25 bases lying between them. How the authors handled the data: The authors estimated nucleated cell counts from reference gene primer amplification. Only in-frame clones appear in the TCRdb table, and some are missing; sequencing was by immunoSEQ multiplex PCR. For V, J and clone size, that table is used; D and trimming come from the DNA. The repertoire consists of approximately 16,000 clones, with approximately 89% occurring once and the leading ten covering around 10%.

The receptor's source is a human donor in a cohort sampled during active COVID-19. The chain has TRBV2 and TRBJ2-1; D possibly corresponds to TRBD1 (6 bases). The sequencing sample was made of peripheral blood. The CDR3, as DNA: TGTGCCAGCGAGGCAGGGGTATCCCGTTTACCTAACAATGAGCAGTTCTTC. Protein sequence: CASEAGVSRLPNNEQFF.